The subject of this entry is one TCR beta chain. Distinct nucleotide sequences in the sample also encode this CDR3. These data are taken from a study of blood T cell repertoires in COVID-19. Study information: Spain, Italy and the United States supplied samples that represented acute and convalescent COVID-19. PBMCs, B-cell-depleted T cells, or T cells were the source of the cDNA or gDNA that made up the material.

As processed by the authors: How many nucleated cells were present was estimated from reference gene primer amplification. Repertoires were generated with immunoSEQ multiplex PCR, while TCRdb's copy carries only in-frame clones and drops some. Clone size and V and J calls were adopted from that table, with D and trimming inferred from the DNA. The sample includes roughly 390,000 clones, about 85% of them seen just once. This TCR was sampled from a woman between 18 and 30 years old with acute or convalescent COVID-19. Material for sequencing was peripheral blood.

The CDR3 loop is CASSGDSYEQYF. The CDR3 nucleotides are TGTGCCAGCAGCGGAGACTCCTACGAGCAGTACTTC. V is TRBV9 and J is TRBJ2-7; D call uncertain. Per germline, CDR1 SGDLS and CDR2 YYNGEE. Trimming pared 3 bases from V and 0 bases from J, leaving 4 bases between. The CDR3 covers 12 residues.